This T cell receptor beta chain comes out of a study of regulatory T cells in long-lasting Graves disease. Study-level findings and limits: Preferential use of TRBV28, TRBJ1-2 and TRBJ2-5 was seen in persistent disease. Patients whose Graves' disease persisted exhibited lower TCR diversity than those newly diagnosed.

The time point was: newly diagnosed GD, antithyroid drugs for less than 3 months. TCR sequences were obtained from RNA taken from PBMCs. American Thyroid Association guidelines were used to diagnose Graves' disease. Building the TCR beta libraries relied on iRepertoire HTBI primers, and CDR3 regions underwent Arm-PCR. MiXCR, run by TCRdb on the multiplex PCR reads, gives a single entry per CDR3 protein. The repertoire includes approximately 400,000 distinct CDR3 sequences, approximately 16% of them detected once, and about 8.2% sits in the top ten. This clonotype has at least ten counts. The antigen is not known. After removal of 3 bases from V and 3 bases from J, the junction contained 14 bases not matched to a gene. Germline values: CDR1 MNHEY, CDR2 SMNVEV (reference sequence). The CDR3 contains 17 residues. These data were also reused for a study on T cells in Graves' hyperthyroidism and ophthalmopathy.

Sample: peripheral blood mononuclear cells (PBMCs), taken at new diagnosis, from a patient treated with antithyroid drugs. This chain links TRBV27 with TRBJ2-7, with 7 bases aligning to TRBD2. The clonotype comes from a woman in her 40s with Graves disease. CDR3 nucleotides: TGTGCCAGCAGTTTGGTCGGGAGGCCCCCCCATCTCTACGAGCAGTACTTC. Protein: CASSLVGRPPHLYEQYF.